The T cell receptor (beta chain) described here comes from a study of blood T cell repertoires in COVID-19. Study details: Sites in the United States, Italy and Spain provided acute and convalescent COVID-19 samples. The cDNA or gDNA used as material had been derived from T cells, B-cell-depleted T cells, or PBMCs.

Per the original methods: By means of reference gene primer amplification, nucleated cell counts were estimated. Generated by immunoSEQ multiplex PCR, the TCRdb table keeps only in-frame clones and is missing some. Clone size and V and J calls were adopted from that table, with D and trimming inferred from the DNA. The sample holds fewer than 100,000 clones, roughly 77% seen once. The V and J ends lost 4 bases and 0 bases, in that order; junction bases with no gene match: 7. This CDR3 is built from 17 residues. CDR1 and CDR2 (germline): SGHRS, YFSETQ. The chain employs TRBV5-1 and TRBJ2-6; 7 bases fit TRBD1. The sequence came from a human donor in a cohort sampled during active COVID-19. The sample comprised peripheral blood. The CDR3 DNA follows: TGCGCCAGCAGCCAAGGGGGCCGGAGCTCTGGGGCCAACGTCCTGACTTTC. Protein: CASSQGGRSSGANVLTF.